The rows below give T cell receptor beta chains drawn from one sample of a study of blood T cell repertoires in COVID-19. TCRdb keeps only in-frame clones here, not all; method: immunoSEQ multiplex PCR. The sample shows tens of thousands of clones, about 89% of them seen only once. Sequencing used peripheral blood. Every receptor here comes from a woman aged 55-69 years with active COVID-19. Each CDR3 is given with its conserved first and last residue. The D gene is left open where the match is weak.

d_gene	v_gene	j_gene	CDR3aa	CDR3nt
NA	TRBV5-1	TRBJ2-1	CASSPGLAGGSYNEQFF	TGCGCCAGCAGCCCGGGGTTGGCGGGTGGCTCCTACAATGAGCAGTTCTTC
TRBD1	TRBV4-1	TRBJ1-1	CASSWGTGNTEAFF	TGCGCCAGCAGCTGGGGGACAGGGAACACTGAAGCTTTCTTT
TRBD1	TRBV2	TRBJ2-1	CASSSAGQGNNEQFF	TGTGCCAGCAGTTCCGCGGGACAGGGGAACAATGAGCAGTTCTTC
TRBD1	TRBV6-5	TRBJ2-5	CASSSQGRETQYF	TGTGCCAGCAGTTCACAGGGGCGAGAGACCCAGTACTTC
NA	TRBV5-6	TRBJ1-1	CASSLRGMNTEAFF	TGTGCCAGCAGCCTCAGAGGAATGAACACTGAAGCTTTCTTT
NA	TRBV6-4	TRBJ2-3	CASSDSESTDTQYF	TGTGCCAGCAGTGACTCGGAGAGCACAGATACGCAGTATTTT
NA	TRBV3-1/TRBV3-2	TRBJ1-1	CASPPGGNTEAFF	TGTGCCAGCCCCCCGGGGGGGAACACTGAAGCTTTCTTT
TRBD1	TRBV11-2	TRBJ2-7	CASSSGTGLNYEQYF	TGTGCCAGCAGCTCCGGGACAGGGCTAAATTACGAGCAGTACTTC
TRBD1	TRBV5-1	TRBJ1-3	CASSWTGVSSGNTIYF	TGCGCCAGCAGCTGGACAGGGGTGAGCTCTGGAAACACCATATATTTT
NA	TRBV27	TRBJ1-2	CASSLGGDYGYTF	TGTGCCAGCAGTTTGGGAGGGGACTATGGCTACACCTTC
TRBD1	TRBV5-6	TRBJ1-1	CASSSDREGLRAFF	TGTGCCAGCAGCTCGGACAGGGAAGGCCTTCGGGCTTTCTTT
TRBD2	TRBV6-5	TRBJ2-1	CASRASGGEGEQFF	TGTGCCAGCAGGGCTAGCGGGGGGGAAGGAGAGCAGTTCTTC
TRBD1	TRBV3-1/TRBV3-2	TRBJ1-5	CASSQDRTGIEQPQHF	TGTGCCAGCAGCCAAGATAGGACAGGGATCGAACAGCCCCAGCATTTT